What follows are 6 T cell receptor beta chains derived from one specimen sequenced in a study of blood T cell repertoires in COVID-19. The method was immunoSEQ multiplex PCR; TCRdb's version includes in-frame clones alone and lacks a portion of them. Of about 190,000 clones detected, 90% appear once; the ten largest clones hold 0.6% to 0.8%. The sequenced material came from peripheral blood. These receptors all come from a man aged 45-60 years with acute or convalescent COVID-19.

This chain links TRBV7-2 with TRBJ2-5; TRBD1 is a possible D gene (6 bases). V was pared by 3 bases and J by 0 bases, with 23 bases between. This CDR3 is built from 19 residues. CDR1 is SGHTA, CDR2 FQGNSA, per germline. CDR3 sequence reads: CASSFWGPSNTQNQETQYF. CDR3 nucleotides: TGTGCCAGCAGCTTTTGGGGGCCTAGCAACACCCAAAACCAAGAGACCCAGTACTTC.

The V and J genes are TRBV6-5 and TRBJ1-1; weak D call: TRBD1 (5 bases). CDR3 length: 13 residues. Germline values: CDR1 MNHEY, CDR2 SVGAGI. V lost 7 bases and J lost 1, with 10 bases in between. The CDR3 DNA follows: TGTGCCAGCAACCTACAGGAGAACACTGAAGCTTTCTTT. Protein sequence: CASNLQENTEAFF.

This clone was counted a single time. The chain joins TRBV28 to TRBJ2-7; 14 nucleotides align to TRBD2. The CDR3 contains 15 residues. CDR1 and CDR2 (germline): MDHEN, SYDVKM. The J segment lost 3 bases and the V segment lost 6 bases, leaving 4 bases of the junction unmatched. Written as DNA, the CDR3 is TGTGCCAGCAGAGGCGGGACTAGCGGGAGCTACGAGCAGTACTTC. Its translation is CASRGGTSGSYEQYF.

V usage is TRBV7-8 and J usage is TRBJ2-4; no clear D. Between the trimmed V and J ends, which lost 5 bases and 5 bases, there was a span of 10 bases. CDR1 SGHVS and CDR2 FQNEAQ come from the germline V gene. The CDR3 runs to 13 residues. CDR3 bases: TGTGCCAGCAGCGGCCCCCCCCAAAACATTCAGTACTTC. It encodes CASSGPPQNIQYF.

The gene calls are TRBV7-9 and TRBJ2-2; 7 bases match TRBD1. CDR1 and CDR2 (germline): SEHNR, FQNEAQ (reference sequence). CDR3 size: 14 residues. The ends lost 8 bases at V and 0 bases at J; junction bases unmatched: 3. Here the CDR3 reads CASSGQPNTGELFF. DNA for the CDR3: TGTGCCAGCTCGGGACAGCCGAACACCGGGGAGCTGTTTTTT.

The sample holds one count of this clone. Other DNA sequences within the sample encode an identical CDR3. The chain combines TRBV19 with TRBJ2-7; 11 bases map to TRBD2. V lost 3 bases, J lost 3 bases, and 7 bases stayed unmatched. CDR3 length: 16 amino acids. Germline CDR1 is LNHDA and CDR2 is SQIVND (reference sequence). As DNA, the CDR3 is TGTGCCAGTAGTATCTTCACTAGCGGGAGTTTCTACGAGCAGTACTTC. Residues: CASSIFTSGSFYEQYF.